What follows are 17 T cell receptor beta chains derived from one specimen sequenced in a study of T cells in Graves' hyperthyroidism and ophthalmopathy (dated by TCRdb to about 2019). Receptor libraries were prepared by multiplex PCR. Reads for this sample came from an Illumina HiSeq 2000. TCR beta CDR3 regions were amplified from RNA transcripts. The first round of RT-PCR for the TCR CDR3 was performed with the HTBI primer set and the Qiagen OneStep RT-PCR kit. The public reads were run again by TCRdb, first through fastp at Q25 and then through MiXCR, and only productive beta chains were kept. Under each unique CDR3 protein, matching rows form one entry showing the most common genes and DNA. The sample has approximately 720,000 distinct CDR3 sequences on record, about 17% of them singletons. The ten largest clones add up to 16% of the sample. The sequenced sample was blood. These receptors were collected from a woman aged 45-65 years with Graves' hyperthyroidism that later progressed to Graves' ophthalmopathy.

This clonotype was observed a few times. The chain combines TRBV5-1 with TRBJ2-2, with D uncertain. V was pared by 0 bases and J by 5 bases, with 11 bases between. Germline V gene sequence: CDR1 SGHRS, CDR2 YFSETQ. The CDR3 sequence is 15 residues long. The CDR3 DNA reads as TGCGCCAGCAGCTTGGGCAGTTGGCAGACCGGGGAGCTGTTTTTT. This gives the protein CASSLGSWQTGELFF.

In this sample, this clonotype turned up many times. The V gene is TRBV3-1, the J gene TRBJ2-1; 7 bases agree with TRBD2. V gave up 4 bases and J gave up 1 base; unmatched junction bases: 4. The CDR3 has 15 residues. CDR1 and CDR2 (germline): LGHDT, YNNKEL (reference sequence). The CDR3 is CASSRKRGSYNEQFF. CDR3 DNA: TGTGCCAGCAGCCGAAAGCGGGGTTCCTACAATGAGCAGTTCTTC.

The J gene is TRBJ1-1, the V gene TRBV10-2; TRBD1 matches 9 bases. There are 14 residues in the CDR3. The V segment lost 11 bases and the J segment 1 base; nucleotides outside the gene matches: 8. Germline values: CDR1 WSHSY, CDR2 SAAADI. The CDR3: CAGGAGQGNTEAFF. CDR3 sequence (DNA): TGCGCCGGGGGCGCGGGACAGGGGAACACTGAAGCTTTCTTT.

The chain joins TRBV7-6 to TRBJ1-5; the match to TRBD1 covers 7 bases. After removal of 5 bases from V and 8 bases from J, the junction contained 9 bases not matched to a gene. Germline V gene lookup returns CDR1 SGHVS and CDR2 FNYEAQ. The length of the CDR3 is 14 residues. The CDR3 region has the DNA TGTGCCAGCAGCGAAGACAGGGTAGGCAAGCCCCAGCATTTT. It is translated as CASSEDRVGKPQHF.

This clonotype was seen a handful of times. This sequence joins TRBV6-1 and TRBJ2-2, with no clear D. The germline CDR1 and CDR2 sequences are MNHNS and SASEGT. V shed 7 bases and J shed 5 bases, with 11 bases lying between them. The CDR3 extends over 13 amino acids. CDR3 DNA: TGTGCCAGCATCGGAACCGGGACCGGGGAGCTGTTTTTT. It is translated as CASIGTGTGELFF.

The DNA of the CDR3 is TGTGCCAGCAGAGGCCAGGGCGTTGGTGAGCAGTTCTTC. Its translation: CASRGQGVGEQFF. V and J are TRBV6-1 and TRBJ2-1; weak D call: TRBD1 (5 bases). The V end lost 6 bases, the J end lost 9 bases, and 15 bases lay between the germline ends. The CDR3 extends over 13 amino acids. The germline V gene encodes CDR1 MNHNS and CDR2 SASEGT.

At least ten counts were recorded for this clonotype. The chain recombines TRBV11-2 with TRBJ1-5; TRBD1 matches at 8 bases. This CDR3 spans 15 amino acids. V gave up 5 bases and J gave up 5 bases; unmatched junction bases: 8. Germline V gene lookup returns CDR1 SGHAT and CDR2 FQNNGV. The CDR3 protein is CASSQGSGGDQPQHF. CDR3 DNA: TGTGCCAGCAGCCAGGGGTCAGGGGGCGATCAGCCCCAGCATTTT.

The chain employs TRBV19 and TRBJ1-2; D not resolved. Germline-derived CDR1 and CDR2 are LNHDA and SQIVND (reference sequence). V gave up 6 bases and J gave up 4 bases, with 18 bases separating them. This CDR3 has 15 residues. The CDR3 DNA reads TGTGCCAGTAGGACGTCGGGCAGAGCTATCTATGGCTACACCTTC. Translating gives CASRTSGRAIYGYTF. The full variable domain, rest sourced from reference TRBV19 and TRBJ1-2, is DGGITQSPKYLFRKEGQNVTLSCEQNLNHDAMYWYRQDPGQGLRLIYYSQIVNDFQKGDIAEGYSVSREKKESFPLTVTSAQKNPTAFYLCASRTSGRAIYGYTFGSGTRLTVV.

This clonotype was detected ten times or more. This chain connects TRBV11-2 to TRBJ2-1; the D is unclear. This CDR3 spans 16 amino acids. Germline lookup yields CDR1 SGHAT and CDR2 FQNNGV. Trimming took 7 bases from V and 0 from J, leaving 16 bases between them. Here the CDR3 reads CASTILTGLSYNEQFF. The CDR3 DNA follows: TGTGCCAGCACCATACTAACGGGCCTCTCCTACAATGAGCAGTTCTTC.

This clonotype was observed at least ten times. This sequence joins TRBV18 and TRBJ1-6; 8 nucleotides align to TRBD1. This CDR3 has 15 residues. V gave up 1 base and J gave up 12 bases; unmatched junction bases: 8. CDR1 and CDR2 (germline): KGHSH, LQKENI. The CDR3 DNA reads TGTGCCAGCTCACCACGTGAGACAGGGGTTGGACCCCTCCACTTT. This translates into CASSPRETGVGPLHF.

The chain recombines TRBV7-9 with TRBJ2-1; D remains ambiguous. Germline-derived CDR1 and CDR2 are SEHNR and FQNEAQ (reference sequence). The V end lost 4 bases, the J end lost 7 bases, and 8 bases lay between the germline ends. CDR3 length: 12 residues. CDR3 in amino acids: CASSSRENEQFF. The CDR3 coding sequence is TGTGCCAGCAGCTCCAGAGAAAATGAGCAGTTCTTC.

This clonotype was counted at least ten times. The chain joins TRBV7-8 to TRBJ1-5, with D possibly TRBD1 on 5 matching bases. V was shortened by 5 bases and J by 3 bases, with 20 bases between the two germline ends. The CDR3 consists of 17 residues. Germline CDR1 reads SGHVS; CDR2 reads FQNEAQ. CDR3 in DNA: TGTGCCAGCAGCCAACACCTCCGGGACGGACTCAATCAGCCCCAGCATTTT. Amino acid sequence: CASSQHLRDGLNQPQHF.

The chain couples TRBV10-2 to TRBJ1-2; 9 bases map to TRBD1. CDR3 length: 13 amino acids. Germline V CDR1 and CDR2: WSHSY, SAAADI. V lost 7 bases, J lost 6 bases, and 6 bases stayed unmatched. The CDR3 bases are TGCGCCAGCACTGGGGGACAGGGTCATGGCTACACCTTC. The encoded protein is CASTGGQGHGYTF.

Only a few counts were recorded for this clonotype. This chain links TRBV19 with TRBJ2-3; TRBD1 aligns across 8 bases. The CDR3 runs to 14 residues. Germline CDR1 LNHDA, CDR2 SQIVND (reference sequence). V lost 6 bases to trimming and J lost 2 bases; unmatched junction nucleotides: 4. The CDR3: CASRDRETTDTQYF. CDR3 nucleotides: TGTGCCAGTAGGGACAGGGAAACCACAGATACGCAGTATTTT.

This clonotype appeared a few times. The J gene is TRBJ2-7, the V gene TRBV7-9; possibly TRBD1 for D (5 bases). Germline loops: CDR1 SEHNR, CDR2 FQNEAQ (reference sequence). V was trimmed by 3 bases and J by 2 bases, leaving 8 bases between them. The CDR3 loop spans 13 amino acids. The CDR3 DNA follows: TGTGCCAGCAGCTTGCCAGGGACCTACGAGCAGTACTTC. This gives the protein CASSLPGTYEQYF.

In this sample, this clonotype turned up many times. The V gene is TRBV12-3 or TRBV12-4, the J gene TRBJ2-5; the D gene could be TRBD1 or TRBD2 (6 bases each). This CDR3 has 14 residues. Deletions cut 5 bases from V and 5 bases from J, with 15 bases between. Written as DNA, the CDR3 is TGTGCCAGCAGTCAACGAGGGGGGTCGGAGACCCAGTACTTC. Protein product: CASSQRGGSETQYF.

This clonotype has a count of ten or more. In DNA, the CDR3 is TGTGCCAGCAGCCAAGGGGCTACCTTGTACCATGGCTACACCTTC. Residues: CASSQGATLYHGYTF. This sequence joins TRBV3-1 and TRBJ1-2; no firm D call. The length of the CDR3 is 15 residues. Germline loops: CDR1 LGHDT, CDR2 YNNKEL (reference sequence). The V gene lost 1 base and the J gene lost 6 bases, with 15 bases spanning the gap.